This T cell receptor (beta chain) comes out of a study of regulatory T cells in long-lasting Graves disease. Time point denoted: newly diagnosed GD, antithyroid drugs for less than 3 months. Generation of the TCR library employed RNA extracted from PBMCs. In its sample, this clonotype was seen a few times. Germline CDR1 reads SGDLS; CDR2 reads YYNGEE. The CDR3 extends over 15 amino acids. J lost 6 bases, V lost 3 bases, and 8 bases had no gene match. Arm-PCR of CDR3 regions and iRepertoire HTBI primers were the basis on which TCR beta libraries were built. MiXCR, applied by TCRdb to the multiplex PCR reads, yields one record per CDR3 protein. The sample includes 350,000 to 450,000 distinct CDR3 sequences, about 16% of them seen just once. The data also belong to a second study, concerning T cells in Graves' hyperthyroidism and ophthalmopathy.

The clonotype comes from a young woman with Graves disease. The sample here was peripheral blood mononuclear cells (PBMCs), taken at new diagnosis, from a patient treated with antithyroid drugs. The V gene is TRBV9, the J gene TRBJ2-2; 7 nucleotides agree with TRBD2. The CDR3 nucleotides read TGTGCCAGCAGCGGCTGGACTAGTTCAGCCGGGGAGCTGTTTTTT. Translating it yields CASSGWTSSAGELFF. Using reference TRBV9 and TRBJ2-2 for the parts outside the CDR3, the full variable domain is DSGVTQTPKHLITATGQRVTLRCSPRSGDLSVYWYQQSLDQGLQFLIQYYNGEERAKGNILERFSAQQFPDLHSELNLSSLELGDSALYFCASSGWTSSAGELFFGEGSRLTVL.